This T cell receptor beta chain was identified during a study of graft-versus-host responses after intestinal transplantation. A word on this clone: Its specificity is not known.

Germline values: CDR1 SGHTA, CDR2 FQGNSA. This CDR3 contains 15 residues. Trimming took off 1 base at V and 5 bases at J, with 14 bases between the two ends. Method: immunoSEQ multiplex PCR; TCRdb's copy keeps in-frame clones and lacks some. Here the sample spans approximately 85,000 clones, under 95% being singletons. Sequences were derived from unstimulated CD8+ T cells sorted from spleen or lymph node cells, sampled before transplant. This clonotype originated in a human donor who was the organ donor for an intestinal transplant. This chain connects TRBV7-2 to TRBJ1-1, with D unresolved. The CDR3 DNA reads TGTGCCAGCAGCTTAGAGGCTTACCCGAGTACTGAAGCTTTCTTT. Its translation is CASSLEAYPSTEAFF. The entire variable domain, with the rest obtained from reference TRBV7-2 and TRBJ1-1, is as follows: GAGVSQSPSNKVTEKGKDVELRCDPISGHTALYWYRQSLGQGLEFLIYFQGNSAPDKSGLPSDRFSAERTGGSVSTLTIQRTQQEDSAVYLCASSLEAYPSTEAFFGQGTRLTVV.